This T cell receptor (beta chain) emerged from a study of post-analysis software for immune sequencing data (dated by TCRdb to the mid-2010s). General notes on the study: Relapsing-remitting, secondary progressive and progressive-relapsing multiple sclerosis were recorded as disease courses, and subtype annotation was lacking for some patients. The multiple sclerosis patient repertoires were compared with ten to eleven previously published healthy control repertoires from donors aged about 6 to 26 years. A subset of samples was prepared in parallel using single-end sample barcoding, then pooled and co-amplified after Illumina adapter ligation.

Overall results and qualifications from the work: Roughly 5 TRBV segments, including TRBV5-6, TRBV5-1 and TRBV20-1, were significantly more frequent in patients than controls. Direct clustering with F measure revealed strong co-clustering of samples prepared in the same batch, which led to a batch-effect correction. The control group was slightly older than the multiple sclerosis patient group. Multiple sclerosis patients had significantly lower normalized Chao1 diversity than controls, a result that suggests substantial peripheral T-cell clonal expansion.

The table lists this clonotype with many counts. It has no known antigen specificity. No qualities accompany the bases; no much larger clone lies one base away. The trim is 10 bases for V and 5 bases for J, with a gap of 12 bases between the germline ends. Based on the germline V gene (reference sequence), the CDR1 and CDR2 sequences are MNHEY and SMNVEV. Reading from cysteine to phenylalanine, the CDR3 counts 12 amino acids. The sequence is cut down to CDR3 DNA, 36 bases in frame from base 1. To demonstrate the VDJtools post-analysis software, the study profiled TCR beta repertoires from the peripheral blood of 10 to 15 young patients with multiple sclerosis. The patients with multiple sclerosis were children and adolescents between roughly 6 and 17 years of age. The library was obtained by PCR. TCRdb names Illumina HiSeq 2500 as the instrument used. To reduce PCR and sequencing biases, unique molecular identifiers were built into the TCR beta cDNA libraries. Every 1 to 10 million input T cells yielded approximately 500,000 cDNA molecules, meaning each molecule approximated one T cell. The same protocol used for the earlier healthy control dataset was applied to prepare and sequence the patient libraries. Within a given batch, samples were prepared together, multiplexed and sequenced on the same HiSeq lane. The published analysis was carried out like this. MIGEC handled the raw barcoded reads, throwing out single-read molecular identifier groups before consensus assembly and CDR3 extraction. VDJtools was used for post-analysis of the clonotype tables, with diversity normalized by down-sampling every dataset to the smallest sample size. Repertoire overlap clustering matched CDR3 amino acid but not nucleotide sequences to correct batch-related cross-sample contamination. Through fastp at Q25 and MiXCR, TCRdb rebuilt clones from the public reads, retaining in-frame beta chains. Merged by CDR3 protein, the rows form single entries marked with the most common genes and DNA. The V and J calls follow TCRdb's processing rather than the paper's. The sample table records approximately 150,000 distinct CDR3 sequences; 30% of these occur just once. The ten largest account for roughly 1.6% of the sample.

This receptor was identified in a girl between 5 and 17 years old with multiple sclerosis. The rearranged chain carries TRBV27 and TRBJ2-4; the best D guess is TRBD1, with 6 bases matching. Sequences were obtained from blood. The bases read TGTGCCACACGGACAGTCCAAAACATTCAGTACTTC. Translated, this is CATRTVQNIQYF.